This T cell receptor (beta chain) was documented in a study of shared clonotypes between healthy human individuals. The overall study: A donor's plate count was three for CD4 naive and three for CD4 memory; CD8 naive had two and CD8 memory one. General observations from the study: In the sorted subsets, rarefaction showed sequencing was incomplete despite large depth. Clonotypes that were shared across a handful of donors made up roughly 5% of naive CD4 clonotypes. The diversity represented, both genetic and in exposure history, was limited by few donors.

Note on this clone: Its specificity is not known.

The repertoire was sequenced with immunoSEQ multiplex PCR; TCRdb's copy has only in-frame clones and lacks some. The table records roughly 650,000 clones, about 96% of them present only once. The V gene end was trimmed by 8 bases and the J gene end by 8 bases; junction bases not matched to a gene: 13. This CDR3 region has 15 residues. Germline V gives CDR1 MNHEY, CDR2 SMNVEV (reference sequence). Naivety among CD8 cells was defined by CD45RO negativity and positive CCR7 selection, thereby excluding terminally differentiated effector memory CD45RA+ cells. The sequenced sample consisted of naive CD8+ T cells sorted from blood. The J gene is TRBJ2-1, the V gene TRBV27; 9 bases agree with TRBD1. The source of this sequence is a woman in her 30s in good health. Here the CDR3 reads CASRPRTGVFDEQFF. CDR3 nucleotide sequence: TGTGCCAGCCGCCCCCGGACAGGGGTTTTCGATGAGCAGTTCTTC.